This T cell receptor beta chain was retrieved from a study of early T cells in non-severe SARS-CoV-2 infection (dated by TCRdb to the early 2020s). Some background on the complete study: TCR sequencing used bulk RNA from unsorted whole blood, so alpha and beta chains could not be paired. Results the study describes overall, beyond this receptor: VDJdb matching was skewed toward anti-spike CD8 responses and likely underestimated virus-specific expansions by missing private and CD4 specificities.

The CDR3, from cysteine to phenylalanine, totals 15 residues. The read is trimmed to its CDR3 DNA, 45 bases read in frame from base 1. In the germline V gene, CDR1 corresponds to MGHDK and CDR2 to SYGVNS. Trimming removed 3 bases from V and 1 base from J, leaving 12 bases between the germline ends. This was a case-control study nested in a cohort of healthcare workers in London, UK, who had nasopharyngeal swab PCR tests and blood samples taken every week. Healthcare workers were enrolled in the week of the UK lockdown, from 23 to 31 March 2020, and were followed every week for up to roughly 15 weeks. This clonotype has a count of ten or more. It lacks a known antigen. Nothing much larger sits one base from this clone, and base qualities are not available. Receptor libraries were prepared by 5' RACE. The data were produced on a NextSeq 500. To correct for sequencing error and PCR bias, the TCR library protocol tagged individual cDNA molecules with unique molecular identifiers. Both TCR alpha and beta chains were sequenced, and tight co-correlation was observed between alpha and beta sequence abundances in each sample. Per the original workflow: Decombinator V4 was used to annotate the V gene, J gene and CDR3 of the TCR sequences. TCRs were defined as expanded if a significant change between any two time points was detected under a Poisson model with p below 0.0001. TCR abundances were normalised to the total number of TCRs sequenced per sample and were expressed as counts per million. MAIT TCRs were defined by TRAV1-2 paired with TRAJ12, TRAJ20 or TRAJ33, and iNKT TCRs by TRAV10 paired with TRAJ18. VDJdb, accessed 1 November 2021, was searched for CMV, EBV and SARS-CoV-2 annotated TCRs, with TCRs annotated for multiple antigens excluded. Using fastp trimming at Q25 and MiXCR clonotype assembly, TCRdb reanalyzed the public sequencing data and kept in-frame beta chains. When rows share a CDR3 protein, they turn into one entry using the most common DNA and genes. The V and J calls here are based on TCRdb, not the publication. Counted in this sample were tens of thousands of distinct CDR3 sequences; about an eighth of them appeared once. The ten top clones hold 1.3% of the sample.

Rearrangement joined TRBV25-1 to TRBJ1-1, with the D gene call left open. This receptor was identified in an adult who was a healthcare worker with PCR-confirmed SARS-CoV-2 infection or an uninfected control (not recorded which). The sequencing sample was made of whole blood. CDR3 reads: CASSDPSLGNTEAFF. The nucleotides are TGTGCCAGCAGTGACCCTTCTCTGGGGAACACTGAAGCTTTCTTT.